This T cell receptor (beta chain) comes out of a study of T cell changes during pregnancy in multiple sclerosis. TCRdb's copy holds only in-frame clones and misses some; the assay was immunoSEQ multiplex PCR. The data hold over 30,000 clones, with about 91% observed a single time. The CDR3 has 12 amino acids. Germline V gene lookup returns CDR1 LNHDA and CDR2 SQIVND (reference sequence). With 7 bases removed from V and 1 base from J, the gap between germline ends came to 7 bases. The receptor was isolated from a female donor with multiple sclerosis, enrolled in a pregnancy study. This specimen was CD4+ T cells from peripheral blood mononuclear cells, taken in the third trimester of pregnancy. J is TRBJ1-1 and V is TRBV19; D not certain. This chain's CDR3 is CASNNRNTEAFF. CDR3 DNA sequence: TGTGCCAGTAATAACAGGAACACTGAAGCTTTCTTT.